The clone carrying this T cell receptor beta chain was seen only once. This sample is drawn from a study of blood T cell repertoires in COVID-19. CDR3 length: 15 amino acids. Trimming took 0 bases from V and 6 from J, leaving 15 bases between them. From germline, CDR1 is SNHLY and CDR2 FYNNEI. Per the authors' pipeline: Nucleated cell number was recorded as an estimate derived from reference gene primer amplification. Measured with immunoSEQ multiplex PCR; TCRdb has only the in-frame clones, and not every one. For V, J and clone size, that table is used; D and trimming come from the DNA. The sample includes more than 95,000 clones, more than 75% of them seen just once.

This TCR was sampled from a man in his 60s with acute or convalescent COVID-19. This chain uses TRBV2 with TRBJ2-7; tentatively, D is TRBD1 (5 bases). The sequenced sample was peripheral blood. CDR3 in DNA: TGTGCCAGCAGTGAAGCGCTTCCAGGGTTCGGCGAGCAGTACTTC. Translating gives CASSEALPGFGEQYF.